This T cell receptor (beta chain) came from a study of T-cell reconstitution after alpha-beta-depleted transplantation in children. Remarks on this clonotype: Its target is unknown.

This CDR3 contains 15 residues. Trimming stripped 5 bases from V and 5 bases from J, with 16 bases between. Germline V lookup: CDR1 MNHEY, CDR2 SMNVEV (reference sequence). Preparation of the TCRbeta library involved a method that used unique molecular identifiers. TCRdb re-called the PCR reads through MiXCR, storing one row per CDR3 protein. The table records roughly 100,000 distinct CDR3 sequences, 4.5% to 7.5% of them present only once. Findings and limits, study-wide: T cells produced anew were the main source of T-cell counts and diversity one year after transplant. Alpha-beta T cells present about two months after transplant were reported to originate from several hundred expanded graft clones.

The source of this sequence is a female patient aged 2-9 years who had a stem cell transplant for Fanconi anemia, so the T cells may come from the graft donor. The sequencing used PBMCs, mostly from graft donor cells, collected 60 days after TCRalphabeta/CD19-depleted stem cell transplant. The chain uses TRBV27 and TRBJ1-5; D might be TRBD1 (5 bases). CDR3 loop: CASSPTQGRHQPQHF. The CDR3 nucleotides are TGTGCCAGCAGTCCCACCCAGGGTAGGCATCAGCCCCAGCATTTT.